These 22 T cell receptor beta chains were all obtained from the same sample, sequenced in a study of T cells in Graves' hyperthyroidism and ophthalmopathy. RNA transcripts provided the source from which TCR beta CDR3 regions were amplified. First-round RT-PCR targeting the TCR CDR3 was performed with the HTBI primer set. TCRdb processed the multiplex PCR reads anew with MiXCR; each CDR3 protein has one entry. The data hold fewer than 500,000 distinct CDR3 sequences, with roughly 14% observed a single time. The sample was blood. These receptors all come from a man aged 18 to 35 with Graves' ophthalmopathy.

In this sample, this clonotype turned up many times. The chain employs TRBV20-1 and TRBJ1-1; D uncertain. V lost 0 bases and J 4 bases, leaving 12 bases between the germline ends. The CDR3 has 14 amino acids. CDR1 is DFQATT, CDR2 SNEGSKA, per germline (reference sequence). The CDR3 coding sequence is TGCAGTGCTAGAGATGCCGGGCAAGGCACTGAAGCTTTCTTT. Translated, it gives CSARDAGQGTEAFF.

This clonotype was seen ten or more times. The chain links TRBV11-2 to TRBJ2-5; D gene unclear. CDR1 is SGHAT and CDR2 is FQNNGV in the germline V gene. V lost 3 bases to trimming and J lost 3 bases, with 5 bases between them. This CDR3 has 12 residues. This CDR3 is CASSFSEETQYF. The CDR3 region has the DNA TGTGCCAGCAGCTTCTCCGAAGAGACCCAGTACTTC.

This clonotype showed up many times. The V call is TRBV2, the J call TRBJ1-1; D gene ambiguous. CDR3 length: 14 residues. V lost 2 bases and J lost 2, with 9 bases in between. In germline, CDR1 is SNHLY, CDR2 FYNNEI. DNA for the CDR3: TGTGCCAGCAGTGAATCTTACGGTAACACTGAAGCTTTCTTT. Amino acid sequence: CASSESYGNTEAFF. Full variable domain (rest looked up from reference TRBV2 and TRBJ1-1): EPEVTQTPSHQVTQMGQEVILRCVPISNHLYFYWYRQILGQKVEFLVSFYNNEISEKSEIFDDQFSVERPDGSNFTLKIRSTKLEDSAMYFCASSESYGNTEAFFGQGTRLTVV.

This clonotype was seen more than once but under ten times. A much more abundant neighbour one base away suggests this may be a read error. The J gene is TRBJ1-5, the V gene TRBV6-1; D might be TRBD1 (6 bases). This CDR3 has 15 residues. In germline, CDR1 is MNHNS, CDR2 SASEGT. CDR3 bases: TGTGCCTGCAGCGGAACCGGACAGAGCAATCAGCCCCAGCATTTT. Translating it yields CACSGTGQSNQPQHF.

This rearrangement joins TRBV28 to TRBJ1-2; D not certain. CDR3 length: 12 amino acids. Trimming pared 6 bases from V and 2 bases from J, leaving 7 bases between. The germline CDR1 and CDR2 sequences are MDHEN and SYDVKM. CDR3 sequence reads: CASSLLNYGYTF. CDR3 DNA sequence: TGTGCCAGCAGCTTGCTAAACTATGGCTACACCTTC.

This clonotype turned up a few times. V gene TRBV27 combines with J gene TRBJ2-1; 8 bases are shared with TRBD1. The CDR3 covers 17 residues. Trimming cost V 4 bases and J 5 bases; bases outside gene matches: 13. Germline V gives CDR1 MNHEY, CDR2 SMNVEV (reference sequence). The CDR3 sequence: CASSSDNRGAQNNEQFF. The DNA for the CDR3 is TGTGCCAGCAGTTCGGATAACAGGGGGGCTCAAAACAATGAGCAGTTCTTC.

This clonotype was counted many times. The chain combines TRBV11-2 with TRBJ2-7; a possible D gene is TRBD1 (5 bases). Trimming took off 2 bases at V and 2 bases at J, with 13 bases between the two ends. Germline-derived CDR1 and CDR2 are SGHAT and FQNNGV. This CDR3 comprises 15 residues. As DNA, the CDR3 is TGTGCCAGCAGCTTATGGGGCACCCTAGCCTACGAGCAGTACTTC. As protein: CASSLWGTLAYEQYF.

V and J are TRBV7-8 and TRBJ1-2, with a weak D call TRBD1 (6 bases). The CDR3 has 17 amino acids. Germline CDR1 reads SGHVS; CDR2 reads FQNEAQ. V lost 7 bases to trimming and J lost 6 bases, with 27 bases between them. The DNA of the CDR3 is TGTGCCAGCAACTCGATGGGGCGGGGGCTACGGGGGAATGGCTACACCTTC. It translates to CASNSMGRGLRGNGYTF.

This chain connects TRBV19 to TRBJ2-1; possibly TRBD2 for D (6 bases). The V and J ends lost 3 bases and 4 bases respectively, with 13 bases between them. The length of the CDR3 is 15 residues. Germline values: CDR1 LNHDA, CDR2 SQIVND (reference sequence). CDR3 loop: CASSMVLAAYNEQFF. CDR3 coding DNA: TGTGCCAGTAGTATGGTATTAGCGGCGTACAATGAGCAGTTCTTC.

This clonotype has just a few counts. The chain recombines TRBV6-2 or TRBV6-3 with TRBJ2-1; no reliable D call. The germline V gene has CDR1 MNHEY and CDR2 SVGEGT. The germline V and J ends were trimmed by 3 bases and 7 bases, with 4 bases remaining between them. The CDR3 has 11 residues. CDR3 amino acids: CASSYINEQFF. CDR3 nucleotides: TGTGCCAGCAGTTATATTAATGAGCAGTTCTTC.

This clonotype was recorded at least ten times. The V gene is TRBV5-1, the J gene TRBJ2-7; D is undetermined. Germline lookup yields CDR1 SGHRS and CDR2 YFSETQ. V lost 0 bases and J lost 3, with 13 bases in between. The CDR3 spans 15 residues. CDR3 sequence (DNA): TGCGCCAGCAGCTTGGACTTAGGACGGTTCTACGAGCAGTACTTC. The encoded protein is CASSLDLGRFYEQYF.

This clonotype was recorded a few times. The chain has TRBV12-3 or TRBV12-4 and TRBJ1-5; D is possibly TRBD1 (5 bases). The CDR3 is 15 amino acids. The V end was cut by 6 bases, the J end by 3 bases, with 15 bases between. The CDR3 loop is CASSHGPGLNQPQHF. DNA for the CDR3: TGTGCCAGCAGCCACGGTCCGGGACTCAATCAGCCCCAGCATTTT.

This clonotype occurred a few times. The rearrangement links TRBV9 to TRBJ2-1; 10 bases agree with TRBD2. The CDR3 covers 16 residues. Germline loops: CDR1 SGDLS, CDR2 YYNGEE. V was pared by 8 bases and J by 8 bases, with 16 bases of the junction left unmatched. CDR3 region: CASDDDGLADIDEQFF. The CDR3 DNA reads TGTGCCAGTGATGATGACGGACTAGCGGATATTGATGAGCAGTTCTTC.

This clonotype was observed a handful of times. V usage is TRBV10-3 and J usage is TRBJ1-6; 7 nucleotides agree with TRBD1. V was clipped by 0 bases and J by 9 bases; unmatched bases: 8. The germline V gene has CDR1 ENHRY and CDR2 SYGVKD. CDR3 length: 16 amino acids. CDR3: CAISESWQGVTSPLHF. The CDR3 nucleotides are TGTGCCATCAGTGAGTCGTGGCAGGGGGTGACTTCACCCCTCCACTTT.

This clonotype was counted a few times. The chain carries TRBV6-1 and TRBJ2-6; no reliable D call. The CDR3 totals 15 residues. V lost 5 bases, J lost 0 bases, and 8 bases lay in between. Germline V CDR1 and CDR2: MNHNS, SASEGT. Here the CDR3 reads CASSWGGSGANVLTF. DNA of the CDR3: TGTGCCAGCAGTTGGGGTGGCTCTGGGGCCAACGTCCTGACTTTC.

This clonotype was recorded at least ten times. This chain joins TRBV7-2 and TRBJ1-3, with TRBD1 as a possible D gene (5 bases). This CDR3 is 15 amino acids long. Looked up from germline, CDR1 is SGHTA and CDR2 is FQGNSA. Trimming pared 1 base from V and 3 bases from J, leaving 10 bases between. This chain's CDR3 is CASSLVRERGNTIYF. The CDR3 nucleotides read TGTGCCAGCAGCTTAGTCAGGGAGCGTGGAAACACCATATATTTT.

This clonotype was detected many times. The chain joins TRBV7-2 to TRBJ2-5; 7 positions agree with TRBD2. Germline CDR1 and CDR2: SGHTA and FQGNSA. The CDR3 contains 17 residues. Unmatched junction bases numbered 9, after V lost 1 base and J lost 1 base. CDR3 sequence reads: CASSLELWGGGQETQYF. DNA of the CDR3: TGTGCCAGCAGCTTAGAGTTGTGGGGCGGGGGCCAAGAGACCCAGTACTTC. Based on the CDR3 plus reference TRBV7-2 and TRBJ2-5, the full variable domain is GAGVSQSPSNKVTEKGKDVELRCDPISGHTALYWYRQSLGQGLEFLIYFQGNSAPDKSGLPSDRFSAERTGGSVSTLTIQRTQQEDSAVYLCASSLELWGGGQETQYFGPGTRLLVL.

This clonotype occurred many times. The V and J genes are TRBV12-3 or TRBV12-4 and TRBJ2-2; TRBD2 might be the D (5 bases). The ends were cut back, 4 bases at V and 3 bases at J, with 9 bases in the middle. The CDR3 totals 14 residues. The CDR3 protein is CASSSTGYTGELFF. For the CDR3, the DNA is TGTGCCAGCAGTTCGACGGGGTACACCGGGGAGCTGTTTTTT.

Note on this clonotype: This may be a read error: a much more frequent sequence differs by one nucleotide. The chain employs TRBV6-1 and TRBJ2-2; 9 bases map to TRBD1. The germline V gene encodes CDR1 MNHNS and CDR2 SASEGT. The V and J ends lost 3 bases and 5 bases, in that order; junction bases with no gene match: 4. The CDR3 totals 15 residues. This CDR3 reads CASSEAGQGTGELFF. Here the CDR3 DNA reads TGTGCCAGCAGTGAGGCGGGACAGGGAACCGGGGAGCTGTTTTTT.

Note on this clonotype: This sequence may be a read error, since a much larger clone differs from it by one base. This chain links TRBV12-3 or TRBV12-4 with TRBJ2-3; D remains unclear. CDR3 length: 15 amino acids. CDR3 residues: CVSSESRLITDTQYF. The CDR3 nucleotides read TGTGTCAGCAGTGAGTCCCGGCTTATCACAGATACGCAGTATTTT.

CDR3 sequence: CATKTYNEQFF. Here the CDR3 DNA reads TGTGCCACCAAGACCTACAATGAGCAGTTCTTC. The rearrangement links TRBV24-1 to TRBJ2-1; D ambiguous. The V gene's germline CDR1 is KGHDR and CDR2 SFDVKD. The CDR3 sequence is 11 residues long. V lost 8 bases, J lost 2 bases, and 3 bases lay in between.

This clonotype was counted ten times or more. The J gene is TRBJ1-1, the V gene TRBV5-1; D is unclear. Deletions cut 0 bases from V and 6 bases from J, with 9 bases between. The CDR3 consists of 13 residues. Germline loops: CDR1 SGHRS, CDR2 YFSETQ. The DNA for the CDR3 is TGCGCCAGCAGCTTGGAAGGGAGCGCTGAAGCTTTCTTT. This encodes CASSLEGSAEAFF.